This T cell receptor (beta chain) was sequenced during a study of OX40 agonist ivuxolimab in advanced cancers. Study context: The dose-escalation cohort had hepatocellular carcinoma, melanoma, renal cell or head and neck cancer. Prior anti-PD-1, anti-PD-L1 or anti-CTLA-4 therapy did not bar entry, and approximately 43% had some. At under 85% male, the cohort had a mean age of approximately 64 years, ranging from roughly 20 to 90.

TCRdb keeps only in-frame clones here, not all; method: immunoSEQ multiplex PCR. The data hold 28,000 or so clones, with approximately 84% observed a single time. Looked up from germline, CDR1 is MDHEN and CDR2 is SYDVKM. Trimming took 2 bases from V and 1 from J, leaving 8 bases between them. The CDR3 is 14 amino acids. The sample in question was CD4+ or CD8+ T cells sorted from blood, obtained in a trial of the OX40 agonist ivuxolimab. The clonotype comes from an adult with an advanced solid tumor such as melanoma, head and neck, liver or kidney cancer. The chain is built from TRBV28 and TRBJ1-1; no firm D call. CDR3: CASSLSVGNTEAFF. In DNA form, the CDR3 reads TGTGCCAGCAGTTTAAGTGTGGGGAACACTGAAGCTTTCTTT.